The present T cell receptor (beta chain) was sequenced within a study of somatic mutations in cytotoxic T cells in rheumatoid arthritis. Study-level points and caveats: More than 20% of CD8+ cells belonged to the largest clone in about an eighth of the 65 patients. Among rheumatoid arthritis patients, TRBV07 appeared slightly underrepresented, and this finding was left without any adjustment for multiple comparisons. In the expanded CD8+ clones, the antigen targets remained unknown.

A note on this clone: Its antigen is as yet unknown.

Sequencing used immunoSEQ multiplex PCR; TCRdb keeps in-frame clones, though not all of them. The table lists more than 4,500 clones, about 82% of them singletons, with 47% in the top ten. CDR3 size: 14 residues. Germline lookup yields CDR1 MNHNY and CDR2 SVGAGI (reference sequence). Trimming took 5 bases from V and 7 from J; bases not matched to a gene: 5. The TCR sequence derives from a woman in her fifties or sixties with rheumatoid arthritis. Sequencing was carried out using CD8+ T cells sorted from blood. The chain employs TRBV6-6 and TRBJ2-7, with 13 bases fitting TRBD2. CDR3 residues: CASSRTSGREEQYF. The CDR3 nucleotides are TGTGCCAGCAGTCGGACTAGCGGGAGAGAAGAGCAGTACTTC.